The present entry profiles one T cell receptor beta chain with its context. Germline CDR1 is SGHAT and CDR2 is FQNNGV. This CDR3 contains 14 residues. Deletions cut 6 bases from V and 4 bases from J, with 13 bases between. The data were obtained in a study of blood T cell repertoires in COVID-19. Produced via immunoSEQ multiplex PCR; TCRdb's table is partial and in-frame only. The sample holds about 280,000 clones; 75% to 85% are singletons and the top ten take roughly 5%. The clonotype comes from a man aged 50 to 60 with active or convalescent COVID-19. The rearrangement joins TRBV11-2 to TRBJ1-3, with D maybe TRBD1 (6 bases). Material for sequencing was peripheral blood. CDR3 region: CASRAGVIGNTIYF. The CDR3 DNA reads TGTGCCAGCAGGGCAGGGGTGATAGGAAACACCATATATTTT.